The clone carrying this T cell receptor (beta chain) was picked up many times. Its antigen is not known. This sample was taken from a study of early T cells in non-severe SARS-CoV-2 infection. Study overall: RNA in bulk from unsorted whole blood was sequenced, and chains were unpaired. Overall study findings and caveats: VDJdb matching skewed toward anti-spike CD8 responses, missing private and CD4 specificities.

The CDR3 consists of 11 residues. Germline values: CDR1 SQVTM, CDR2 ANQGSEA. V was shortened by 6 bases and J by 6 bases, with 11 bases between the two germline ends. Individual cDNA molecules each received unique molecular identifiers attached to them. TCRdb ran MiXCR on the 5' RACE reads and lists one entry per CDR3 protein. The sample lists 85,000 to 100,000 distinct CDR3 sequences, 15% to 20% seen once, with around 1.3% in the top ten. Material: whole blood. This TCR came from an adult who was a healthcare worker with PCR-confirmed SARS-CoV-2 infection or an uninfected control (not recorded which). The chain joins TRBV29-1 to TRBJ1-1; D possibly corresponds to TRBD1 (6 bases). The chain's CDR3 is CSVRPGAEAFF. The CDR3 DNA reads as TGCAGCGTACGCCCAGGGGCTGAAGCTTTCTTT. Full variable domain (remainder filled in from reference TRBV29-1 and TRBJ1-1): SAVISQKPSRDICQRGTSLTIQCQVDSQVTMMFWYRQQPGQSLTLIATANQGSEATYESGFVIDKFPISRPNLTFSTLTVSNMSPEDSSIYLCSVRPGAEAFFGQGTRLTVV.